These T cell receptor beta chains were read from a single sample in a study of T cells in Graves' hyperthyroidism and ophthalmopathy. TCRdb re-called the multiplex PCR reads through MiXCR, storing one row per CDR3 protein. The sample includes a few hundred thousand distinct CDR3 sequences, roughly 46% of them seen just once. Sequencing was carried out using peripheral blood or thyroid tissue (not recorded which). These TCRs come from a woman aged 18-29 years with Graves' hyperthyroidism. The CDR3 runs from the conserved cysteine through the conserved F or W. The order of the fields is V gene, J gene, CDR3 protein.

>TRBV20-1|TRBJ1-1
CSANPVQGAVNTEAFF
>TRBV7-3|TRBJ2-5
CASRPLGEGGSGETQYF
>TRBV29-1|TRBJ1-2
CSVRQGGVFGYTF
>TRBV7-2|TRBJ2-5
CASSGTSGRKETQYF
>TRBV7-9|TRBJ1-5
CASSSLAGVRGDTQHF
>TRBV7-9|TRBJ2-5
CASSSQGAVETQYF
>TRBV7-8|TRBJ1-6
CASSQPAGWGYSPLHF
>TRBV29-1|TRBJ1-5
CSMDRTLRRPQHF
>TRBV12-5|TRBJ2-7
CASGWTESYEQYF
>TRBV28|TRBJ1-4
CASSLRGRSEKLFF
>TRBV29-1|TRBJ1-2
CSSPSTGTIPNYGYTF
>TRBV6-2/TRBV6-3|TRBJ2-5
CASSYSIWEGQETQYF
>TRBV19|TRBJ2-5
CVSMGGQETRYF
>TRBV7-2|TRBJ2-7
CASSLGTSGAEQYF
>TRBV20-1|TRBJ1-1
CSASQQGAAEAFF
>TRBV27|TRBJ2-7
CATRRGPRYEQYF
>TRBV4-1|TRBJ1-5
CASSRTRDSNQPQHF
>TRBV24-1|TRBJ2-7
CATSDLPPSAGDDEQYF
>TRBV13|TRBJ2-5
CASGGGTSGSEETQYF
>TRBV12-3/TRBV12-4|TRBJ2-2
CASSTLGGTSGELFF
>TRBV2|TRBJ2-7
CASGGGNEQYF
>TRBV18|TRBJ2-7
CASSHGTRNEQYF